These 8 T cell receptor beta chains came from one sample sequenced in a study of shared clonotypes between healthy human individuals (TCRdb year 2020). Libraries were constructed by the immunoSEQ multiplex PCR assay. Sourced from immuneACCESS, this table was stored by TCRdb with only in-frame sequences that have V and J called. A share of the clones is absent; for the studies checked, an unresolved V gene accounts for under half, and the remainder has no known explanation. The sample yields millions of clones; 85% to 95% were counted once. The ten largest clonotypes hold roughly 0.13% of the sample. Sequencing was carried out using naive CD4+ T cells sorted from blood. Sample cell subset or site, as interpreted from the label and publication: CD45RA+ positively selected. The receptors were sampled from a man younger than 35 in good health.

The V and J genes are TRBV5-4 and TRBJ2-7, with D hard to call. This CDR3 region has 13 residues. CDR1 is SGHNT, CDR2 YYREEE, per germline (reference sequence). The ends were cut back, 2 bases at V and 1 base at J, with 7 bases in the middle. For the CDR3, the DNA is TGTGCCAGCAGCTTCCGATATTCCTACGAGCAGTACTTC. Protein product: CASSFRYSYEQYF.

This rearrangement joins TRBV29-1 to TRBJ2-1; the match to TRBD1 covers 8 bases. Germline V CDR1 and CDR2: SQVTM, ANQGSEA. V lost 6 bases, J lost 6 bases, and 7 bases stayed unmatched. This CDR3 region has 13 residues. CDR3 sequence (DNA): TGCAGCGTACGACAGGGGTGGGCCAATGAGCAGTTCTTC. This encodes CSVRQGWANEQFF.

V usage is TRBV6-5 and J usage is TRBJ2-7; D unresolved. Germline CDR1 reads MNHEY; CDR2 reads SVGAGI. There are 13 residues in the CDR3. The V end lost 6 bases, the J end lost 2 bases, and 11 bases lay between the germline ends. CDR3 region: CASRDPPPYEQYF. CDR3 nucleotides: TGTGCCAGCAGGGACCCACCACCCTACGAGCAGTACTTC.

The chain's CDR3 is CASSQKQGGEQYF. The CDR3 coding sequence is TGTGCCAGCTCACAAAAACAGGGAGGCGAGCAGTACTTC. V is TRBV18 and J is TRBJ2-7; TRBD1 or TRBD2 may be the D gene (6 bases each). Deletions cut 4 bases from V and 6 bases from J, with 13 bases between. CDR3 length: 13 residues. Germline lookup yields CDR1 KGHSH and CDR2 LQKENI.

V is TRBV9 and J is TRBJ2-1; no definite D call. This CDR3 is built from 14 residues. The V gene's germline CDR1 is SGDLS and CDR2 YYNGEE. V lost 6 bases, J lost 8 bases, and 18 bases lay in between. CDR3 in amino acids: CASTEGILTHEQFF. The CDR3 coding sequence is TGTGCCAGCACCGAAGGGATCCTAACCCATGAGCAGTTCTTC.

This clone came up once. This CDR3 is also generated by other DNA sequences in the sample. This sequence joins TRBV20-1 and TRBJ2-7, with unresolved D. Germline CDR1 DFQATT, CDR2 SNEGSKA (reference sequence). V lost 0 bases, J lost 4 bases, and 4 bases lay in between. The CDR3 has 11 residues. DNA for the CDR3: TGCAGTGCTAGAGATGTATACGAGCAGTACTTC. Encoded protein: CSARDVYEQYF.

The V and J genes are TRBV7-9 and TRBJ2-7, with D maybe TRBD1 (6 bases). Germline assignment: CDR1 SEHNR and CDR2 FQNEAQ (reference sequence). V lost 6 bases and J lost 2, with 17 bases in between. The CDR3 spans 15 residues. The CDR3 region is CASRPHREGAYEQYF. The CDR3 bases are TGTGCCAGCAGGCCTCACAGGGAAGGGGCCTACGAGCAGTACTTC.

The rearrangement uses TRBV5-1 and TRBJ1-4, with 9 bases fitting TRBD1. Germline lookup yields CDR1 SGHRS and CDR2 YFSETQ. This CDR3 has 15 residues. V lost 0 bases and J lost 7; bases outside the gene matches: 4. This chain's CDR3 is CASSLGGTGREKLFF. The CDR3 DNA reads as TGCGCCAGCAGCTTGGGTGGGACAGGGCGTGAAAAACTGTTTTTT.